Listed below are T cell receptor beta chains from one sample, sequenced in a study of blood T cells in healthy people across ages. TCRdb recomputed calls from the 5' RACE reads with MiXCR, one row per CDR3 protein. The sample comprises 730,000 or so distinct CDR3 sequences, approximately 39% of which are singletons, and more than 20% rests with the top ten. Sample: blood. These receptors all come from a woman aged 60-75 years in good health. CDR3s include the opening cysteine and the closing phenylalanine or tryptophan. A D gene is named only where the DNA matches it firmly. Where a row states a size, it is once, few, many or the class of an expanded clone; other rows omit it.

few TRBJ2-6 TRBV7-9 NA TGTGCCAGCAGCTCGCCTCCCGACGGTTCGGGGGCCAACGTCCTGACTTTC CASSSPPDGSGANVLTF
few TRBJ2-5 TRBV5-1 TRBD1 TGCGCCAGCAGCTTGGTGGGGAGCGTGGGACAGGTAGAGACCCAGTACTTC CASSLVGSVGQVETQYF
NA TRBJ2-1 TRBV9 NA TGTGCCAGCAGCGTAGAGCCCCCGACAGGACCTTACAATGAGCAGTTCTTC CASSVEPPTGPYNEQFF
NA TRBJ2-1 TRBV5-1 TRBD2 TGCGCCAGCAGCTTGCTAGCGGGAGGGCCTATCGAACACAATGAGCAGTTCTTC CASSLLAGGPIEHNEQFF
NA TRBJ2-2 TRBV4-2 NA TGTGCCAGCAGCCAAGAAGGAGTGTCGATCACCGGGGAGCTGTTTTTT CASSQEGVSITGELFF
few TRBJ2-7 TRBV7-9 NA TGTGCCAGCGTGAATTTACAGGTTTCCTACGAGCAGTACTTC CASVNLQVSYEQYF
NA TRBJ2-7 TRBV10-3 TRBD2 TGTGCCATCAGTCCCATCGGGGGGAACGAGCAGTACTTC CAISPIGGNEQYF
NA TRBJ2-3 TRBV12-3/TRBV12-4 TRBD2 TGTGCCAGCAGTTGGTCCCCGACTAGCGGGAGATGGGGCACAGATACGCAGTATTTT CASSWSPTSGRWGTDTQYF
few TRBJ2-1 TRBV11-1 TRBD1 TGTGCCAGCAGCTCGGACAGGGGTTGGAATGAGCAGTTCTTC CASSSDRGWNEQFF
many TRBJ1-2 TRBV7-3 TRBD1 TGTGCCAGCAGCTTAACCGGGACAGAAATGGGCTACACCTTC CASSLTGTEMGYTF
few TRBJ2-1 TRBV11-2 NA TGTGCCAGCAGCTTTAGGGGGGCCTTAAGCTCCTACAATGAGCAGTTCTTC CASSFRGALSSYNEQFF
few TRBJ2-7 TRBV3-1 NA TGTGCCAGCAGCTTCAATGGATACGAGCAGTACTTC CASSFNGYEQYF
once TRBJ2-3 TRBV29-1 NA TGCAGCGCAGGAGGGCCCGCAGATACGCAGTATTTT CSAGGPADTQYF
NA TRBJ2-4 TRBV7-2 TRBD1 TGTGCCAGCAGCTCGACAGGGGGAGACATTCAGTACTTC CASSSTGGDIQYF
few TRBJ1-2 TRBV27 TRBD1 TGTGCCAGCAGTTTGACAGGGACGGGTGGCTACACCTTC CASSLTGTGGYTF
NA TRBJ1-5 TRBV6-1 NA TGTGCCAGCAGTGAAGTTCAGCCCCAGCATTTT CASSEVQPQHF
NA TRBJ1-5 TRBV4-2 NA TGTGCCAGCAGCCAAGATGGATCCCCAGGGAATCAGCCCCGGCATTTT CASSQDGSPGNQPRHF
NA TRBJ2-7 TRBV20-1 TRBD2 TGCAGTGCTGCAAGCGGGGCCTACGAGCAGTACTTC CSAASGAYEQYF
NA TRBJ2-3 TRBV20-1 NA TGCAGTGCTAGAGATCCCAGGGGGGGCTCGGGGGATACGCAGTATTTT CSARDPRGGSGDTQYF
NA TRBJ2-7 TRBV7-2 NA TGTGCCAGCAGCCCCCGTGGGCCCTCTAACGAGCAGTACTTC CASSPRGPSNEQYF
NA TRBJ2-3 TRBV6-6 TRBD1 TGTGCCAGCAGTTTTCGACAGGGGGTTAGCACAGATACGCAGTATTTT CASSFRQGVSTDTQYF
many TRBJ2-7 TRBV20-1 TRBD1 TGCAGTGCCATTAACAGGGGGAGCTCCTACGAGCAGTACTTC CSAINRGSSYEQYF
NA TRBJ2-1 TRBV7-2 NA TGTGCCAGCAGCTCACACCAGGACAATGAGCAGTTCTTC CASSSHQDNEQFF
NA TRBJ2-6 TRBV5-5 NA TGTGCCAGCAGCTTGATATCCGAGGTCTGGGCCAACGTCCTGACTTTC CASSLISEVWANVLTF
NA TRBJ1-2 TRBV28 NA TGTGCCAGCAGTCCCCACGACACTAACTATGGCTACACCTTC CASSPHDTNYGYTF
many TRBJ2-7 TRBV13 TRBD2 TGTGCCAGCAGCTTAGCGGGACTAGTAACCTACGAGCAGTACTTC CASSLAGLVTYEQYF
NA TRBJ1-1 TRBV10-3 NA TGTGCCATCAGTGTTGGGGAGAACACTGAAGCTTTCTTT CAISVGENTEAFF
few TRBJ2-1 TRBV11-2 TRBD2 TGTGCCAGCAGCGGACTAGCGGGAGGTGGATACAATGAGCAGTTCTTC CASSGLAGGGYNEQFF
once TRBJ2-2 TRBV29-1 NA TGCAGCGCCCGAGAGGGCGGATACACCGGGGAGCTGTTTTTT CSAREGGYTGELFF
NA TRBJ2-1 TRBV28 NA TGTGCCAGCAGACACAGTATAGGCTACAATGAGCAGTTCTTC CASRHSIGYNEQFF
many TRBJ2-5 TRBV7-2 NA TGTGCCAGCAGCTTAGTTTTGGATGAGACCCAGTACTTC CASSLVLDETQYF
many TRBJ2-7 TRBV7-2 NA TGTGCCAGCAGCTCCTCAACGCGTTACGAGCAGTACTTC CASSSSTRYEQYF
few TRBJ1-1 TRBV5-1 NA TGCGCCAGCAGGGTCGAGGGAGGGGACACTGAAGCTTTCTTT CASRVEGGDTEAFF
few TRBJ2-7 TRBV6-5 NA TGTGCCACGCACCAGGCTGGAGAGCAGTACTTC CATHQAGEQYF
NA TRBJ2-5 TRBV9 TRBD1 TGTGCCAGCAGCGTAGGTGGGACAGTTTACAATGAGCAGTACTTC CASSVGGTVYNEQYF
NA TRBJ2-7 TRBV20-1 NA TGCAGTGCTAGCGGTCCACCGACTCGTGGGGGGGCCCATGAGCAGTACTTC CSASGPPTRGGAHEQYF
few TRBJ1-5 TRBV6-2/TRBV6-3 TRBD1 TGTGCCAGCAGTCGTACAGGGGGCTCGGAGTCGGCCCAGCATTTT CASSRTGGSESAQHF
NA TRBJ2-5 TRBV9 NA TGTGCCAGCAGCGTAGACCCCCGGGACTACCAAGAGACCCAGTACTTC CASSVDPRDYQETQYF
NA TRBJ1-6 TRBV7-2 NA TGTGCCAGCAGCTTAGAACAGGTCGATAATTCACCCCTCCACTTT CASSLEQVDNSPLHF
few TRBJ2-6 TRBV6-2/TRBV6-3 NA TGTGCCAGCACCCTCTATAGGACCCTCTCTGGGGCCAACGTCCTGACTTTC CASTLYRTLSGANVLTF
NA TRBJ1-1 TRBV5-1 NA TGCGCCAGCAGCTTGACAGGGACTACCTTGAACACTGAAGCTTTCTTT CASSLTGTTLNTEAFF
NA TRBJ2-1 TRBV7-2 TRBD2 TGTGCCAGCAGCTCTGAGACTAGCGGGCGGGGGAGGTTCTTC CASSSETSGRGRFF
NA TRBJ2-7 TRBV5-6 TRBD1 TGTGCCGGCAGCGGAACGGACAGGGGGCTAATCCACGAGCAGTACTTC CAGSGTDRGLIHEQYF
NA TRBJ2-1 TRBV7-8 TRBD2 TGTGCCAGCAGCCAGACCGGGACTAGCGGGACGGGGCAGTTCTTC CASSQTGTSGTGQFF
many TRBJ2-5 TRBV5-1 NA TGCGCCAGCAGCTTCGGCGAGGTGGAGACCCAGTACTTC CASSFGEVETQYF
NA TRBJ1-1 TRBV11-2 NA TGTGCCAGCAGCTTAGAAGGGAGTTTGAACACTGAAGCTTTCTTT CASSLEGSLNTEAFF
NA TRBJ1-4 TRBV9 NA TGTGCCAGCAGCGTAGAGGGACGGCCGGAAAAACTGTTTTTT CASSVEGRPEKLFF
NA TRBJ2-3 TRBV12-3/TRBV12-4 TRBD2 TGTGCCAGCAGCCGTAGCGGGGTCCTACTGAATACGCAGTATTTT CASSRSGVLLNTQYF
NA TRBJ2-1 TRBV7-2 TRBD2 TGTGCCAGCAGCTCGGGACTAGCGGGGGGTTATGAGCAGTTCTTC CASSSGLAGGYEQFF
NA TRBJ2-7 TRBV20-1 NA TGCAGTGCTAGAGGCTCATTCGGAGCTTACAGCGATGAGCAGTACTTC CSARGSFGAYSDEQYF
NA TRBJ2-1 TRBV6-1 NA TGTGCCAGCAGGCTAAACTTTAATCGGGAGAGCGTCCTGTCCTACAATGAGCAGTTCTTC CASRLNFNRESVLSYNEQFF
many TRBJ2-1 TRBV20-1 TRBD2 TGCAGTGCCTCCCCCCTAGCGGGAGTTGGTAATGAGCAGTTCTTC CSASPLAGVGNEQFF
NA TRBJ2-7 TRBV5-5 NA TGTGCCAGCAGCCTCACCCATTCTTTAGGGACAACCTACGAGCAGTACTTC CASSLTHSLGTTYEQYF